This TCR beta chain stems from a study of cytomegalovirus exposure and HLA in healthy donors. Study-wide context: It was reported in a later analysis that the roughly 120 validation repertoires used the same platform as the approximately 600 first-cohort repertoires.

The CDR3 is made up of 19 amino acids. V lost 2 bases to trimming and J lost 0 bases, with 17 bases between them. Germline values: CDR1 MGHRA, CDR2 YSYEKL. Study-level findings and limits: Confirmation in vitro established that a few CMV-associated chains were specific for CMV antigens. Using the classifier, cytomegalovirus status was reportedly diagnosed with high specificity and sensitivity. Altogether, some 170 TCR beta chains were recorded as cytomegalovirus-associated.

Note on this clone: The antigen remains unidentified.

Produced via immunoSEQ multiplex PCR; TCRdb's table is partial and in-frame only. The sample records around 150,000 clones, 89% being singletons. Sequencing used PBMCs. The chain carries TRBV4-1 and TRBJ2-6, with D maybe TRBD1 (7 bases). The receptor's source is a man in his late teens or twenties in good health and CMV-seropositive. The CDR3, as DNA: TGCGCCAGCAGCCAACCACAGGGGAGGTCTCTCTCTGGGGCCAACGTCCTGACTTTC. Translation: CASSQPQGRSLSGANVLTF.